Each of the 4 T cell receptor beta chains below was sequenced from the same sample in a study of post-analysis software for immune sequencing data. Study results and caveats: Four or five TRBV segments were more frequent in patients than controls; TRBV5-6, TRBV5-1 and TRBV20-1 belonged to this group.

Antigens for these TCRs are unknown. The TCR beta cDNA libraries contained unique molecular identifiers. In TCRdb, the PCR reads were re-called with MiXCR into one record per CDR3 protein. This sample has around 700,000 distinct CDR3 sequences; 59% occur once, and the top ten carry 11%. The sample taken for sequencing was blood. Receptors originate from a girl aged 2-15 years with multiple sclerosis.

With regard to this clonotype: Its ends do not fully match the called genes, so a read error is possible. The chain couples TRBV2 to TRBJ2-3; 8 bases are a match to TRBD1. CDR3 size: 15 residues. Germline V gene lookup returns CDR1 SNHLY and CDR2 FYNNEI. The CDR3 bases are TGTACCAGCAACCTGGACAGGGCTTTTGAGGATACGCAGTATTTT. Protein product: CTSNLDRAFEDTQYF.

V usage is TRBV9 and J usage is TRBJ2-5; D is perhaps TRBD2 (5 bases). The ends were cut back, 0 bases at V and 5 bases at J, with 14 bases in the middle. Germline V CDR1 and CDR2: SGDLS, YYNGEE. The CDR3 consists of 15 residues. The CDR3 DNA reads TGTGCCAGCAGCGTAGCGTCGGCGGGTCGGGAGACCCAGTACTTC. Its protein is CASSVASAGRETQYF.

CDR3 sequence reads: CASVGTGALSGTQYF. Written as DNA, the CDR3 is TGTGCCAGCGTAGGGACTGGGGCTTTGTCGGGGACCCAGTACTTC. The V gene is TRBV6-6, the J gene TRBJ2-7, with D tentatively TRBD2 (6 bases). The end of the DNA is better explained by TRBJ2-5, so the J call may be wrong. From germline, CDR1 is MNHNY and CDR2 SVGAGI (reference sequence). The CDR3 runs to 15 residues.

This clonotype was seen only once. One end of the junction fails to match germline, which may point to a read error. The V and J genes are TRBV20-1 and TRBJ1-4; D remains ambiguous. Germline assignment: CDR1 DFQATT and CDR2 SNEGSKA (reference sequence). This CDR3 spans 14 amino acids. CDR3 loop: CSADPAPTNEKRFF. The CDR3 nucleotides are TGCAGTGCGGACCCCGCCCCAACTAATGAAAAACGGTTTTTT.